The rows below give T cell receptor beta chains drawn from one sample of a study of beta chain features in type 1 diabetes. Using immunoSEQ multiplex PCR, the repertoire was profiled, and TCRdb retains in-frame clones only, with some absent. The sample lists 160,000 or so clones; around 63% were seen once. Sequencing used naive CD4+ T cells from blood. These receptors all stem from a man in his thirties or forties with type 1 diabetes. Both conserved end residues are part of each CDR3. D genes are given only for firm matches. Expanded clones are given a class, and other clones once, few, many or no size at all.

- | TRBJ2-1 | TRBV7-9 | - | TGTGCCAGCAGCTCCTGGGACCCTGAGCAGTTCTTC | CASSSWDPEQFF
TRBD2 | TRBJ2-5 | TRBV6-6 | - | TGTGCCAGCAGACTACTAGCGGGGGTAAAGACCCAGTACTTC | CASRLLAGVKTQYF
TRBD2 | TRBJ2-5 | TRBV30 | - | TGTGCCTGGCGGGTCGGCACTAGCGACCAAGAGACCCAGTACTTC | CAWRVGTSDQETQYF
- | TRBJ1-2 | TRBV4-3 | - | TGCGCCAGCAGCCAAGATCTCAGTAACTATGGCTACACCTTC | CASSQDLSNYGYTF
- | TRBJ1-6 | TRBV7-9 | - | TGTGCCAGTGTACATGCCTCCTATAATTCACCCCTCCACTTT | CASVHASYNSPLHF
- | TRBJ1-1 | TRBV9 | few | TGTGCCAGCAGCGTAGACTCAGACACTGAAGCTTTCTTT | CASSVDSDTEAFF
- | TRBJ1-2 | TRBV4-3 | once | TGCGCCAGCAGCCCCAAATCCGTGGGAGCACACTATGGCTACACCTTC | CASSPKSVGAHYGYTF
- | TRBJ2-7 | TRBV4-3 | - | TGCGCCAGCAGCCAAGAGCAGGGGTACGAGCAGTACTTC | CASSQEQGYEQYF
TRBD1 | TRBJ2-5 | TRBV29-1 | - | TGCAGCGTGGGGCTTGAGGGGGCGCGGGAGACCCAGTACTTC | CSVGLEGARETQYF
- | TRBJ1-2 | TRBV4-3 | - | TGCGCCAGCAGCCAAGAGGGCAGAAGCTATGGCTACACCTTC | CASSQEGRSYGYTF
- | TRBJ2-5 | TRBV7-2 | - | TGTGCCAGCAGCCAGGCTCGGGGGCAGAAGACCCAGTACTTC | CASSQARGQKTQYF
TRBD2 | TRBJ2-1 | TRBV29-1 | few | TGCAGCGTTGGGCGACTAGCGGCAAATGAGCAGTTCTTC | CSVGRLAANEQFF
- | TRBJ2-5 | TRBV10-1 | - | TGCGCCAGCAGTGAATCGGTGGGGGAGACCCAGTACTTC | CASSESVGETQYF
- | TRBJ2-3 | TRBV29-1 | - | TGCAGCGTGGCCCCGGGACTTGGCACAGATACGCAGTATTTT | CSVAPGLGTDTQYF
TRBD1 | TRBJ2-5 | TRBV9 | once | TGTGCCAGCAGCGTGGACGGGACAGCGGAGACCCAGTACTTC | CASSVDGTAETQYF
TRBD1 | TRBJ1-6 | TRBV7-2 | - | TGTGCCAGCAGCTTCCGGACAGGGAACTCACCCCTCCACTTT | CASSFRTGNSPLHF
- | TRBJ2-3 | TRBV2 | - | TGTGCCAGCAGGCTGGAAGTCCACACAGATACGCAGTATTTT | CASRLEVHTDTQYF
- | TRBJ1-1 | TRBV29-1 | few | TGCAGCGTTGTTCCCTGGGGGAACACTGAAGCTTTCTTT | CSVVPWGNTEAFF
TRBD1 | TRBJ2-2 | TRBV14 | - | TGTGCCAGCAGCCACAGGACAGGGGCCGGGGAGCTGTTTTTT | CASSHRTGAGELFF
- | TRBJ2-3 | TRBV29-1 | few | TGCAGCGTTGAAGAGTTTCAGGGAGCAGATACGCAGTATTTT | CSVEEFQGADTQYF
TRBD2 | TRBJ2-7 | TRBV7-2 | - | TGTGCCAGCAGCTTCGTCATCGGGGGGGCCGGCGAGCAGTACTTC | CASSFVIGGAGEQYF
- | TRBJ2-5 | TRBV29-1 | few | TGCAGCGTTGGCCCCGCCGGGACTGCGCAAGAGACCCAGTACTTC | CSVGPAGTAQETQYF